This T cell receptor beta chain was captured by sequencing in a study of blood T cell repertoires in COVID-19. Study summary: Donors in the United States, Italy and Spain gave samples during acute or convalescent COVID-19. The cDNA or gDNA used as material had been derived from T cells, B-cell-depleted T cells, or PBMCs.

TCRdb keeps only in-frame clones here, not all; method: immunoSEQ multiplex PCR. The sample comprises more than 95,000 clones, approximately 71% of which are singletons, and roughly 2% rests with the top ten. Trimming at V came to 3 bases and at J to 1 base, leaving 5 bases not matched to a gene. This CDR3 contains 15 residues. The V gene's germline CDR1 is SEHNR and CDR2 FQNEAQ (reference sequence). The V call is TRBV7-9, the J call TRBJ2-5, with TRBD1 matching 7 bases. The sample was peripheral blood. The clonotype was recovered from a woman aged 70-85 years with acute or convalescent COVID-19. The CDR3 here is CASSFNGQVQETQYF. The CDR3 region has the DNA TGTGCCAGCAGCTTTAACGGACAGGTCCAAGAGACCCAGTACTTC. Using reference TRBV7-9 and TRBJ2-5 for the parts outside the CDR3, the full variable domain is DTGVSQNPRHKITKRGQNVTFRCDPISEHNRLYWYRQTLGQGPEFLTYFQNEAQLEKSRLLSDRFSAERPKGSFSTLEIQRTEQGDSAMYLCASSFNGQVQETQYFGPGTRLLVL.